This entry lists 9 T cell receptor beta chains sequenced from one sample in a study of patients and donors after allogeneic stem cell transplantation. Using its own MiXCR run on the RT-PCR reads, TCRdb lists one record per CDR3 protein. The table shows some 24,000 distinct CDR3 sequences, with approximately 43% occurring only once. Material: blood, either unsorted or a sorted T cell fraction (not recorded which). These receptors were taken from a human donor who was either an allogeneic HSCT recipient or a stem cell or donor lymphocyte infusion donor (not recorded which). It is not recorded whose cells these are; they may come from a transplant donor.

This clonotype was picked up a small number of times. The rearrangement links TRBV28 to TRBJ2-3; D not certain. V was pared by 1 base and J by 3 bases, with 2 bases between. The CDR3 extends over 12 amino acids. The germline V gene encodes CDR1 MDHEN and CDR2 SYDVKM. The DNA of the CDR3 is TGTGCCAGCAGTTTATTAACAGATACGCAGTATTTT. Translated: CASSLLTDTQYF.

The genes are TRBV3-1 and TRBJ2-7; possible D gene TRBD2, 6 bases. CDR1 is LGHDT and CDR2 is YNNKEL in the germline V gene (reference sequence). Trimming removed 4 bases at V and 2 bases at J, with 15 bases between. CDR3 length equals 15 residues. The CDR3 spells CASSPWEVGTYEQYF. In nucleotides, the CDR3 is TGTGCCAGCAGCCCCTGGGAGGTCGGGACCTACGAGCAGTACTTC.

The chain has TRBV5-1 and TRBJ2-7, with unresolved D. The CDR3 has 13 amino acids. Germline values: CDR1 SGHRS, CDR2 YFSETQ. V was cut by 4 bases and J by 6 bases, with 14 bases left in between. CDR3 bases: TGCGCCAGCAGCCTAGGAAGTTCTGGCGAGCAGTACTTC. Its protein is CASSLGSSGEQYF.

The chain uses TRBV7-9 and TRBJ2-7; 8 nucleotides match TRBD1. The CDR3 runs 16 residues. V dropped 2 bases and J dropped 3; count of bases not matched to a gene: 9. Germline assignment: CDR1 SEHNR and CDR2 FQNEAQ (reference sequence). The CDR3 DNA reads as TGTGCCAGCAGCTTACCAGGGGGCTACAGAGGCTACGAGCAGTACTTC. Protein sequence: CASSLPGGYRGYEQYF.

This chain uses TRBV21-1 with TRBJ2-5; the D call TRBD2 from the table was never checked on the DNA. TRBV21-1 is described as a pseudogene. This CDR3 spans 17 amino acids. Here the CDR3 DNA reads TGTGCCAGCAGCTGGGGGTTGGCAGCGGGAGTATTAGAGACCCAGTACTTC. Protein sequence: CASSWGLAAGVLETQYF.

The V and J genes are TRBV20-1 and TRBJ1-1; possible D gene TRBD1, 6 bases. Germline V gene data show CDR1 as DFQATT and CDR2 as SNEGSKA (reference sequence). The V end lost 0 bases, the J end lost 7 bases, and 21 bases lay between the germline ends. The CDR3 is 16 amino acids. CDR3 nucleotides: TGCAGTGCTAGAGATGGAGCCCCGGGACAAAGGATTGAAGCTTTCTTT. Translation: CSARDGAPGQRIEAFF.

The V and J genes are TRBV24-1 and TRBJ2-3, with TRBD2 identical over 10 bases. Looked up from germline, CDR1 is KGHDR and CDR2 is SFDVKD. The CDR3 length is 16 residues. After removal of 4 bases from V and 0 bases from J, the junction contained 3 bases not matched to a gene. The CDR3 loop reads CATSDSSGGSTDTQYF. In DNA form, the CDR3 reads TGTGCCACCAGTGACTCTAGCGGGGGAAGCACAGATACGCAGTATTTT.

This clonotype was picked up a small number of times. The chain employs TRBV15 and TRBJ2-7; 11 nucleotides align to TRBD2. V lost 6 bases and J lost 2; bases outside the gene matches: 0. This CDR3 region has 13 residues. In germline, CDR1 is LNHNV, CDR2 YYDKDF (reference sequence). The CDR3 nucleotides are TGTGCCACCAGGGGACTAGCGGCCTACGAGCAGTACTTC. Translation: CATRGLAAYEQYF.

This sequence joins TRBV7-9 and TRBJ2-1; 9 bases agree with TRBD1. V lost 5 bases, J lost 3 bases, and 11 bases stayed unmatched. Germline V CDR1 and CDR2: SEHNR, FQNEAQ (reference sequence). CDR3 length equals 17 residues. This chain's CDR3 is CASSRPGTGIDYNEQFF. DNA for the CDR3: TGTGCCAGCAGCCGTCCCGGGACAGGGATCGACTACAATGAGCAGTTCTTC.